The next 32 T cell receptor beta chains were all read from a single sample in a study of blood T cells in healthy people across ages. Next came a second PCR, run for about 6 to 12 cycles, which used a sample-barcoded 5' primer along with a J-beta primer mix. In TCRdb, the 5' RACE reads were re-called with MiXCR into one record per CDR3 protein. The sample includes 1 million to 1.2 million distinct CDR3 sequences, roughly two fifths of them seen just once. The specimen was blood. These receptors all come from a man younger than 35 in good health.

Many counts were recorded for this clonotype. The rearrangement joins TRBV4-3 to TRBJ2-3; TRBD2 is a possible D gene (6 bases). The V end lost 0 bases, the J end lost 10 bases, and 11 bases lay between the germline ends. The CDR3 is 13 amino acids. CDR1 and CDR2 (germline): LGHNA, YSLEER. The CDR3 loop reads CASSQEGGVPQYF. The CDR3 DNA reads TGCGCCAGCAGCCAAGAAGGCGGGGTCCCGCAGTATTTT.

This clonotype came up a few times. J is TRBJ1-1 and V is TRBV20-1; the D is unclear. The ends were cut back, 4 bases at V and 5 bases at J, with 17 bases in the middle. The CDR3 loop spans 14 amino acids. Per the germline V gene, CDR1 is DFQATT and CDR2 is SNEGSKA (reference sequence). The CDR3 spells CSAKVVRTKTEAFF. CDR3 nucleotides: TGCAGTGCTAAAGTCGTACGGACGAAGACTGAAGCTTTCTTT.

This chain connects TRBV4-3 to TRBJ1-5, with D possibly being TRBD1 (6 bases). V lost 3 bases, J lost 1 base, and 13 bases lay in between. This CDR3 has 16 residues. Germline assignment: CDR1 LGHNA and CDR2 YSLEER. The chain's CDR3 is CASSQGPGASNQPQHF. CDR3 in DNA: TGCGCCAGCAGCCAGGGGCCGGGGGCGAGCAATCAGCCCCAGCATTTT.

There are a few counts of this clonotype. The V gene is TRBV27, the J gene TRBJ1-1; 8 bases match TRBD1. The CDR3 is 13 amino acids. The V gene's germline CDR1 is MNHEY and CDR2 SMNVEV (reference sequence). The V and J ends lost 6 bases and 6 bases, in that order; junction bases with no gene match: 6. The DNA for the CDR3 is TGTGCCAGCAGACTACAGGGGGGGGCTGAAGCTTTCTTT. As protein: CASRLQGGAEAFF.

This rearrangement joins TRBV4-1 to TRBJ1-4; TRBD1 might be the D (6 bases). Per germline, CDR1 MGHRA and CDR2 YSYEKL. V lost 0 bases, J lost 5 bases, and 13 bases lay in between. The CDR3 contains 16 residues. The CDR3 coding sequence is TGCGCCAGCAGCCAAGATGGAGAGGGGGGGAATGAAAAACTGTTTTTT. This translates into CASSQDGEGGNEKLFF.

The chain is built from TRBV12-3 or TRBV12-4 and TRBJ2-3; 7 bases align to TRBD2. The CDR3 spans 15 residues. V lost 2 bases to trimming and J lost 2 bases; unmatched junction nucleotides: 4. CDR3 nucleotides: TGTGCCAGCAGTTTAAGCGGGGCTTACACAGATACGCAGTATTTT. Translating it yields CASSLSGAYTDTQYF.

The rearrangement joins TRBV5-6 to TRBJ2-1; D is uncertain. The length of the CDR3 is 14 residues. Germline V gene lookup returns CDR1 SGHDT and CDR2 YYEEEE. Trimming removed 3 bases at V and 7 bases at J, with 14 bases between. CDR3 DNA: TGTGCCAGCAGCTCCACGTGGGAAAGGAATGAGCAGTTCTTC. Its translation is CASSSTWERNEQFF.

The J gene is TRBJ2-2, the V gene TRBV27; 9 nucleotides align to TRBD1. Losses at the gene ends were 5 bases for V and 5 bases for J; bases not matched to a gene: 12. CDR3 length: 17 residues. CDR1 is MNHEY and CDR2 is SMNVEV in the germline V gene (reference sequence). DNA for the CDR3: TGTGCCAGCAGTCCGACTACAGACAGGGGGGTGACCGGGGAGCTGTTTTTT. Amino acids: CASSPTTDRGVTGELFF.

This chain connects TRBV18 to TRBJ2-7; D remains ambiguous. Germline CDR1 KGHSH, CDR2 LQKENI. This CDR3 has 14 residues. V dropped 2 bases and J dropped 0 bases, with 8 bases sitting between them. CDR3 in amino acids: CASSPSPNSYEQYF. CDR3 DNA: TGTGCCAGCTCACCATCGCCGAACTCCTACGAGCAGTACTTC.

This clonotype has more than one count but fewer than ten. The chain couples TRBV10-3 to TRBJ2-3; D unclear. Germline CDR1 is ENHRY and CDR2 is SYGVKD. The ends were cut back, 0 bases at V and 4 bases at J, with 8 bases in the middle. The CDR3 consists of 14 residues. CDR3 nucleotides: TGTGCCATCAGTGAGTCGACCAAGGCAGATACGCAGTATTTT. It specifies CAISESTKADTQYF.

This clonotype has ten or more counts. V usage is TRBV5-1 and J usage is TRBJ2-3; D may correspond to TRBD1 or TRBD2 (5 bases each). The CDR3 runs to 16 residues. The V end was cut by 2 bases, the J end by 3 bases, with 16 bases between. Germline loops: CDR1 SGHRS, CDR2 YFSETQ. The DNA of the CDR3 is TGCGCCAGCAGCTTTAACCCGGGACCCCAAACAGATACGCAGTATTTT. Amino acids: CASSFNPGPQTDTQYF.

J is TRBJ2-3 and V is TRBV5-8; 8 nucleotides line up with TRBD2. The V gene's germline CDR1 is SGHTS and CDR2 YDEGEE. The CDR3 consists of 16 residues. V was pared by 3 bases and J by 1 base, with 7 bases of the junction left unmatched. DNA of the CDR3: TGTGCCAGCAGCTACGAAACCGGGGGGGGCACAGATACGCAGTATTTT. The encoded protein is CASSYETGGGTDTQYF.

In its sample, this clonotype was seen a few times. This rearrangement joins TRBV29-1 to TRBJ2-3, with TRBD2 as a possible D gene (5 bases). The CDR3 length is 13 residues. The germline V gene has CDR1 SQVTM and CDR2 ANQGSEA. The V end was cut by 5 bases, the J end by 1 base, with 10 bases between. In nucleotides, the CDR3 is TGCAGCGTTCCACTCGGGGGCACAGATACGCAGTATTTT. Its protein is CSVPLGGTDTQYF.

V and J are TRBV9 and TRBJ2-6; TRBD1 is a possible D gene (5 bases). V lost 4 bases and J 0 bases, leaving 14 bases between the germline ends. The CDR3 contains 17 residues. CDR1 and CDR2 (germline): SGDLS, YYNGEE. In DNA, the CDR3 is TGTGCCAGCAGCTCATCGTCAGGGATCTCTGGGGCCAACGTCCTGACTTTC. Translation: CASSSSSGISGANVLTF.

The chain uses TRBV5-6 and TRBJ1-5; D is ambiguous. The germline gives CDR1 SGHDT, CDR2 YYEEEE. Trimming shortened V by 3 bases and J by 3 bases, and 10 bases separated the two germline ends. The CDR3 spans 14 residues. The DNA of the CDR3 is TGTGCCAGCAGCTCTGGATATTTCAATCAGCCCCAGCATTTT. It specifies CASSSGYFNQPQHF.

This clonotype has only a few counts. The rearrangement uses TRBV12-3 or TRBV12-4 and TRBJ1-2; D not resolved. The CDR3 sequence is 14 residues long. V gave up 5 bases and J gave up 6 bases, with 16 bases separating them. CDR3 bases: TGTGCCAGCAGTCAACCCACCCGGAGCCATGGCTACACCTTC. Its protein product is CASSQPTRSHGYTF.

The rearrangement uses TRBV28 and TRBJ1-6; a weak D match, TRBD1 (6 bases). The CDR3 runs 14 residues. The V gene lost 3 bases and the J gene lost 7 bases, with 10 bases spanning the gap. Germline-derived CDR1 and CDR2 are MDHEN and SYDVKM. CDR3 coding DNA: TGTGCCAGCAGTTTTGCAGGGGAAAATTCACCCCTCCACTTT. Translating it yields CASSFAGENSPLHF.

The chain is built from TRBV5-1 and TRBJ1-4; D may be TRBD1 (6 bases). There are 15 residues in the CDR3. Germline V gene lookup returns CDR1 SGHRS and CDR2 YFSETQ. Deletions cut 0 bases from V and 5 bases from J, with 11 bases between. Here the CDR3 reads CASSLAGARNEKLFF. DNA of the CDR3: TGCGCCAGCAGCTTGGCGGGGGCCAGGAATGAAAAACTGTTTTTT.

V and J are TRBV12-5 and TRBJ1-5, with D maybe TRBD1 (5 bases). With 6 bases removed from V and 4 bases from J, the gap between germline ends came to 13 bases. This CDR3 region has 14 residues. Germline V gives CDR1 LGHNT, CDR2 FRNRAP. CDR3 bases: TGTGCTAGTGGCCTGGGACCGGCGAATCAGCCCCAGCATTTT. It codes for CASGLGPANQPQHF.

This clonotype has a handful of counts. The chain carries TRBV6-1 and TRBJ2-5; no reliable D call. Germline values: CDR1 MNHNS, CDR2 SASEGT. The CDR3 extends over 10 amino acids. V was clipped by 3 bases and J by 13 bases, with 9 bases between them. The CDR3, as DNA: TGTGCCAGCAGTGATGGAAGTCCGTACTTC. Translating gives CASSDGSPYF.

There are a few counts of this clonotype. The chain links TRBV10-3 to TRBJ2-3, with 7 bases that match TRBD2. V shed 10 bases, J shed 1 base, and the junction held 14 bases outside the gene matches. The CDR3 has 16 residues. The germline V gene encodes CDR1 ENHRY and CDR2 SYGVKD. Written as DNA, the CDR3 is TGTGCCACAAGGGCGGGGGTTAACACCCGCACAGATACGCAGTATTTT. Protein sequence: CATRAGVNTRTDTQYF.

The chain has TRBV5-5 and TRBJ2-2; D may be TRBD1 or TRBD2 (5 bases each). Per germline, CDR1 SGHKS and CDR2 YYEKEE (reference sequence). V was pared by 4 bases and J by 2 bases, with 18 bases between. The CDR3 has 17 amino acids. For the CDR3, the DNA is TGTGCCAGCAGCCTACAGACCGGGACGGAAAACACCGGGGAGCTGTTTTTT. It is translated as CASSLQTGTENTGELFF.

The chain employs TRBV7-2 and TRBJ2-1; unclear D gene. Germline loops: CDR1 SGHTA, CDR2 FQGNSA. The CDR3 has 14 amino acids. V was trimmed by 2 bases and J by 6 bases, leaving 11 bases between them. CDR3 in amino acids: CASSLSLPGNEQFF. CDR3 nucleotides: TGTGCCAGCAGCTTAAGTTTGCCGGGCAATGAGCAGTTCTTC.

The J gene is TRBJ1-4, the V gene TRBV7-9, with D possibly matching TRBD1 (5 bases). The CDR3 covers 16 residues. The V end was cut by 0 bases, the J end by 0 bases, with 8 bases between. CDR1 and CDR2 (germline): SEHNR, FQNEAQ (reference sequence). DNA for the CDR3: TGTGCCAGCAGCTTAGCATCGACAGCAACTAATGAAAAACTGTTTTTT. Translating gives CASSLASTATNEKLFF.

V gene TRBV7-2 combines with J gene TRBJ2-1; possibly TRBD2 for D (5 bases). Germline CDR1 SGHTA, CDR2 FQGNSA. V was cut by 0 bases and J by 10 bases, with 25 bases left in between. The CDR3 is 18 residues long. The CDR3 sequence is CASSLATMDWERPYEQFF. Here the CDR3 DNA reads TGTGCCAGCAGCTTAGCGACTATGGACTGGGAGAGGCCCTACGAGCAGTTCTTC. The variable domain in full, completed from reference TRBV7-2 and TRBJ2-1, reads GAGVSQSPSNKVTEKGKDVELRCDPISGHTALYWYRQSLGQGLEFLIYFQGNSAPDKSGLPSDRFSAERTGGSVSTLTIQRTQQEDSAVYLCASSLATMDWERPYEQFFGPGTRLTVL.

Remarks on this clonotype: One base away lies a much larger clone, so this may be a sequencing read error. The rearrangement uses TRBV4-1 and TRBJ2-5; D is possibly TRBD2 (5 bases). The CDR3 sequence is 14 residues long. Germline V gene data show CDR1 as MGHRA and CDR2 as YSYEKL. The V end was cut by 0 bases, the J end by 11 bases, with 16 bases between. This chain's CDR3 is CASSQDTSGSRQYF. CDR3 nucleotide sequence: TGCGCCAGCAGCCAAGATACCTCGGGGTCCAGGCAGTACTTC.

The J gene is TRBJ2-2, the V gene TRBV3-1, with no clear D. V gave up 7 bases and J gave up 9 bases, with 18 bases separating them. Germline V gives CDR1 LGHDT, CDR2 YNNKEL (reference sequence). This CDR3 has 14 amino acids. The CDR3 DNA is TGTGCCAGCACCCCAGACTCCCTTCAGAGGGAGCTGTTTTTT. Amino acid sequence: CASTPDSLQRELFF.

The chain has TRBV2 and TRBJ1-4, with D unclear. CDR1 and CDR2 from the germline V gene are SNHLY and FYNNEI. The CDR3 length is 12 residues. V was pared by 6 bases and J by 7 bases, with 9 bases between. CDR3 in DNA: TGTGCCAGCAGCGCCGGCATTGAAAAACTGTTTTTT. This sequence encodes CASSAGIEKLFF.

The J gene is TRBJ2-7, the V gene TRBV5-4, with D unclear. The CDR3 runs 11 residues. V was cut by 5 bases and J by 5 bases, with 8 bases left in between. Germline V gives CDR1 SGHNT, CDR2 YYREEE (reference sequence). CDR3 loop: CASSDFNEQYF. The CDR3 DNA follows: TGTGCCAGCAGTGACTTCAACGAGCAGTACTTC.

This clonotype was seen more than once but under ten times. The rearrangement uses TRBV6-2 or TRBV6-3 and TRBJ1-1; tentative D call: TRBD1 (6 bases). Looked up from germline, CDR1 is MNHEY and CDR2 is SVGEGT. The CDR3 length is 15 residues. V was clipped by 8 bases and J by 4 bases, with 20 bases between them. The CDR3 region is CASEKGGAGFTEAFF. The CDR3, as DNA: TGTGCCAGCGAAAAGGGGGGCGCCGGGTTCACTGAAGCTTTCTTT.

The V gene is TRBV9, the J gene TRBJ1-2, with TRBD1 as a possible D gene (5 bases). Germline V gene lookup returns CDR1 SGDLS and CDR2 YYNGEE. The CDR3 is 11 residues long. V was clipped by 7 bases and J by 8 bases, with 12 bases between them. The CDR3 spells CASGQVGGYTF. CDR3 DNA sequence: TGTGCCAGCGGACAAGTTGGAGGCTACACCTTC. Using reference TRBV9 and TRBJ1-2 for the parts outside the CDR3, the full variable domain is DSGVTQTPKHLITATGQRVTLRCSPRSGDLSVYWYQQSLDQGLQFLIQYYNGEERAKGNILERFSAQQFPDLHSELNLSSLELGDSALYFCASGQVGGYTFGSGTRLTVV.

This clonotype was counted between two and nine times. V usage is TRBV28 and J usage is TRBJ1-2; 7 positions agree with TRBD1. CDR1 is MDHEN and CDR2 is SYDVKM in the germline V gene. The ends lost 2 bases at V and 6 bases at J; junction bases unmatched: 9. The CDR3 sequence is 15 residues long. Here the CDR3 DNA reads TGTGCCAGCAGTTTAGGGAACAGGGGCGGGGATGGCTACACCTTC. Protein product: CASSLGNRGGDGYTF.